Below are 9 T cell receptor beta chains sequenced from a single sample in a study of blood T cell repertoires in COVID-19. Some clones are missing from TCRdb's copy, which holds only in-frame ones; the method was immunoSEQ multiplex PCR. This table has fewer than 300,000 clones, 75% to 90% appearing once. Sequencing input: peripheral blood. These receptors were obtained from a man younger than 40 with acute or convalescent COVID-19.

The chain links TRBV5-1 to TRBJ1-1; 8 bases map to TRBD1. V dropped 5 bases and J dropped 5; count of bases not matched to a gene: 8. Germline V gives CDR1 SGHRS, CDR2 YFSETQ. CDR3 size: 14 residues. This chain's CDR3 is CASRPQGAITEAFF. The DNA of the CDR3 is TGCGCCAGCAGACCCCAGGGGGCAATAACTGAAGCTTTCTTT.

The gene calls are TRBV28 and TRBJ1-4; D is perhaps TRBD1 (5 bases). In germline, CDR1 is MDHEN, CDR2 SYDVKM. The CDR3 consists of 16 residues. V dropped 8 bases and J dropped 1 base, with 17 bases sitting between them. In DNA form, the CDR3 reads TGTGCCAGCTATCCCAGGGTGGGTAGAACTAATGAAAAACTGTTTTTT. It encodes CASYPRVGRTNEKLFF. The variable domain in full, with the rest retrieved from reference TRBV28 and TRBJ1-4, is DVKVTQSSRYLVKRTGEKVFLECVQDMDHENMFWYRQDPGLGLRLIYFSYDVKMKEKGDIPEGYSVSREKKERFSLILESASTNQTSMYLCASYPRVGRTNEKLFFGSGTQLSVL.

DNA of the CDR3: TGTGCCAGTAGTACCTCAGCGGGAGGTAACACCGGGGAGCTGTTTTTT. Translating gives CASSTSAGGNTGELFF. The rearrangement links TRBV19 to TRBJ2-2; TRBD2 aligns across 9 bases. Per germline, CDR1 LNHDA and CDR2 SQIVND (reference sequence). J gave up 2 bases and V 4 bases, and 5 bases lay outside the gene matches. The CDR3 has 16 residues.

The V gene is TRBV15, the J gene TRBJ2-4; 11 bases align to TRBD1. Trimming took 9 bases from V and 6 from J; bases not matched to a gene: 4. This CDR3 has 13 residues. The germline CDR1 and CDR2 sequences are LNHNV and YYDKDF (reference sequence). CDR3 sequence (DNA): TGTGCCACTACCGGGACAGGGGGAAACATTCAGTACTTC. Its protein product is CATTGTGGNIQYF. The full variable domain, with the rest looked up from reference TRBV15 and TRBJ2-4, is DAMVIQNPRYQVTQFGKPVTLSCSQTLNHNVMYWYQQKSSQAPKLLFHYYDKDFNNEADTPDNFQSRRPNTSFCFLDIRSPGLGDTAMYLCATTGTGGNIQYFGAGTRLSVL.

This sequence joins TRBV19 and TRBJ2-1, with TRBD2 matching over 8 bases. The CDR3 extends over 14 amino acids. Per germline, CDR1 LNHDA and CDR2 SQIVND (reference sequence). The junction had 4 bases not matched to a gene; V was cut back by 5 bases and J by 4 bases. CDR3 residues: CASSLSGEYNEQFF. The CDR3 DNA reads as TGTGCCAGTAGTCTTAGCGGGGAGTACAATGAGCAGTTCTTC.

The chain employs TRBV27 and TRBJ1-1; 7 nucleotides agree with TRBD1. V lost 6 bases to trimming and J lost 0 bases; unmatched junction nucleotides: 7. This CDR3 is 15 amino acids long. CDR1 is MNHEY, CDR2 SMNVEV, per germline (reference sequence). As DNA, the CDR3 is TGTGCCAGCAGGGTTACAGGGGTCTTGAACACTGAAGCTTTCTTT. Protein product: CASRVTGVLNTEAFF.

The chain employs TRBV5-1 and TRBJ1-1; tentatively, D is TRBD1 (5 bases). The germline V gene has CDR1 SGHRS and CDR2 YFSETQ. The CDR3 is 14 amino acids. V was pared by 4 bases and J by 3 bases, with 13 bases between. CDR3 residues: CASSEFDRHTEAFF. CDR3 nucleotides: TGCGCCAGCAGCGAATTCGACAGACACACTGAAGCTTTCTTT.

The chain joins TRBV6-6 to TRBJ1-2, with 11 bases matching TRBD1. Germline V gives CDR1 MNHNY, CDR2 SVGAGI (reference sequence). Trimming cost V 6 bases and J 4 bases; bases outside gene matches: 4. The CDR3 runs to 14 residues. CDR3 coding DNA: TGTGCCAGCAGAACAGGACAGGGGGCCTATGGCTACACCTTC. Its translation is CASRTGQGAYGYTF.

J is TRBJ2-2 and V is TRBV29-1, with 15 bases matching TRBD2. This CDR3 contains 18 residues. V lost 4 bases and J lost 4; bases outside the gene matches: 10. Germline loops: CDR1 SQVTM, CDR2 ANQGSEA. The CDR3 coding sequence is TGCAGCGTTGGAGAAAGGACTAGCGGGAGGGCCAGCACCGGGGAGCTGTTTTTT. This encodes CSVGERTSGRASTGELFF.